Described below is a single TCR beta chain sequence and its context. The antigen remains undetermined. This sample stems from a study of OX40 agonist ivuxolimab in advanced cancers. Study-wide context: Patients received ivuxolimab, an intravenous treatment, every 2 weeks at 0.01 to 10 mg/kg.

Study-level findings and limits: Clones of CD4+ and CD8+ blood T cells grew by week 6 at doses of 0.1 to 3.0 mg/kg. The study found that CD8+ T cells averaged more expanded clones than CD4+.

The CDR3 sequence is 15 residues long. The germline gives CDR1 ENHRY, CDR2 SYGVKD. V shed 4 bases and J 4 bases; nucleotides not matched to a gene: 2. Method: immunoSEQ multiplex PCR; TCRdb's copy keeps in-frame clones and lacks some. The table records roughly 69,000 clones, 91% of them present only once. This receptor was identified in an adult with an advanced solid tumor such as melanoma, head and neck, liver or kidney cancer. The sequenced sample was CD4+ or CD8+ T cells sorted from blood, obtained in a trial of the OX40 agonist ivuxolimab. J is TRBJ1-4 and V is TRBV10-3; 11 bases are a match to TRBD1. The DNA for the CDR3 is TGTGCCATCAGTGGGGGGACAGGGGGTAATGAAAAACTGTTTTTT. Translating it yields CAISGGTGGNEKLFF.